The subject of this entry is one T cell receptor (beta chain). Its antigen is currently unknown. The identical CDR3 is also encoded by other nucleotide sequences in the sample. These data originate in a study of cytomegalovirus exposure and HLA in healthy donors. Study results and caveats: As confirmed in vitro, a few CMV-associated chains were specific for CMV antigens. In a later analysis, specific HLA alleles were associated with about 18,000 TCR beta sequences at a 0.05 false discovery rate. Most sequenced TCRs were rare (though some public TCRs occurred in many donors).

Both 60 Vbeta primers and 13 Jbeta primers went into the PCR. The protocol was immunoSEQ multiplex PCR, while the TCRdb copy is restricted to in-frame clones and leaves out a portion. The sample yields more than 80,000 clones, 55% to 75% seen once. J was trimmed by 3 bases and V by 3 bases; bases with no gene match: 7. This CDR3 is built from 16 residues. The germline V gene encodes CDR1 LGHNA and CDR2 YNFKEQ. The sequencing sample was made of PBMCs. The receptor's source is a man aged 50 to 59 in good health and CMV-seronegative. This chain connects TRBV4-2 to TRBJ1-4; 7 bases agree with TRBD1. CDR3 protein: CASSHPPGQPNEKLFF. CDR3 nucleotide sequence: TGTGCCAGCAGCCATCCCCCGGGACAGCCTAATGAAAAACTGTTTTTT.